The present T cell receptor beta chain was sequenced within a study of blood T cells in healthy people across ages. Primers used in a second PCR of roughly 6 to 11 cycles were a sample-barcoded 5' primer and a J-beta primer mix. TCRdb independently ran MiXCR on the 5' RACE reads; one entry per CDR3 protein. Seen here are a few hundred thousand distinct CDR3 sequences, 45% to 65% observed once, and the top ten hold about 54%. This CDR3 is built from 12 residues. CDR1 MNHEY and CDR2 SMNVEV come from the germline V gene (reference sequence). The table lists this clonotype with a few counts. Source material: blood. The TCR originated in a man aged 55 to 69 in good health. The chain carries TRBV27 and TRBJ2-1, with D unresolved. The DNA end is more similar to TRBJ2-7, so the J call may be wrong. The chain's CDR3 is CASSSTPNEQYF. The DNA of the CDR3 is TGTGCCAGCAGTTCTACCCCCAATGAGCAGTACTTC.